The rows below give T cell receptor beta chains drawn from one sample of a study of blood T cells in healthy people across ages. TCRdb used MiXCR to reprocess the 5' RACE reads, holding one entry per CDR3 protein. The table has around 820,000 distinct CDR3 sequences, about 25% seen once. This same sample was also part of a study on T cells of mothers and their children.

Sequenced input: blood. These TCRs come from a boy under 18 in good health. CDR3s include the opening cysteine and the closing phenylalanine or tryptophan. A D gene is named only where the DNA matches it firmly. For some rows the clone size is stated as once, few or many, or as a class when expanded; others skip it.

j_call: TRBJ2-5; cdr3_length: 17; clone_size: few; d_call: TRBD2; v_call: TRBV4-3; cdr3_nt: TGCGCCAGCAGCCAAGAATGGCGCGGGGGGCCCTTGGAGACCCAGTACTTC; cdr3_aa: CASSQEWRGGPLETQYF
j_call: TRBJ2-1; cdr3_length: 14; clone_size: NA; d_call: TRBD1; v_call: TRBV6-5; cdr3_nt: TGTGCCAGCAGAGGTCCCCAGGGGGACAATGAGCAGTTCTTC; cdr3_aa: CASRGPQGDNEQFF
j_call: TRBJ2-1; cdr3_length: 16; clone_size: many; d_call: TRBD2; v_call: TRBV4-2; cdr3_nt: TGTGCCAGCAGCCAAGAAGGCGGGAGTTTCTACAATGAGCAGTTCTTC; cdr3_aa: CASSQEGGSFYNEQFF
j_call: TRBJ2-7; cdr3_length: 15; clone_size: few; d_call: TRBD1; v_call: TRBV20-1; cdr3_nt: TGCAGTGCCAGAAGTAGGACAGGGGAGTGGTACGAGCAGTACTTC; cdr3_aa: CSARSRTGEWYEQYF
j_call: TRBJ2-7; cdr3_length: 16; clone_size: few; d_call: NA; v_call: TRBV7-6; cdr3_nt: TGTGCCAGCAGCTTAGGCTCAGGGGGGAGTCCCTACGAGCAGTACTTC; cdr3_aa: CASSLGSGGSPYEQYF
j_call: TRBJ2-1; cdr3_length: 14; clone_size: few; d_call: NA; v_call: TRBV7-9; cdr3_nt: TGTGCCAGCAGCTTAGCTCACAACTACAATGAGCAGTTCTTC; cdr3_aa: CASSLAHNYNEQFF
j_call: TRBJ2-3; cdr3_length: 15; clone_size: NA; d_call: TRBD1; v_call: TRBV7-2; cdr3_nt: TGTGCCAGCAGCTCCGGCGACAGGGCTACAGATACGCAGTATTTT; cdr3_aa: CASSSGDRATDTQYF
j_call: TRBJ2-2; cdr3_length: 16; clone_size: NA; d_call: NA; v_call: TRBV7-9; cdr3_nt: TGTGCCAGCAGCGCCCACGGAAGCGGTTACACCGGGGAGCTGTTTTTT; cdr3_aa: CASSAHGSGYTGELFF
j_call: TRBJ1-4; cdr3_length: 15; clone_size: few; d_call: NA; v_call: TRBV13; cdr3_nt: TGTGCCAGCAGCTTAGGCCGCACAGGACCGGGAAAACTGTTTTTT; cdr3_aa: CASSLGRTGPGKLFF
j_call: TRBJ2-2; cdr3_length: 14; clone_size: NA; d_call: NA; v_call: TRBV18; cdr3_nt: TGTGCCAGCTCACCATACGACATTACCGGGCAGCTGTTTTTT; cdr3_aa: CASSPYDITGQLFF
j_call: TRBJ2-7; cdr3_length: 14; clone_size: NA; d_call: NA; v_call: TRBV6-1; cdr3_nt: TGTGCCAGCAGAACTACCGACGAAGGGGACGAGCAGTACTTC; cdr3_aa: CASRTTDEGDEQYF
j_call: TRBJ1-6; cdr3_length: 15; clone_size: NA; d_call: TRBD1; v_call: TRBV7-9; cdr3_nt: TGTGCCAGCAGCTTAGCGGGGACAGGCGATTCACCCCTCCACTTT; cdr3_aa: CASSLAGTGDSPLHF
j_call: TRBJ2-3; cdr3_length: 16; clone_size: NA; d_call: TRBD2; v_call: TRBV12-3/TRBV12-4; cdr3_nt: TGTGCCAGCAGTCCCCGCACTAGCGGGATCAGGGATACGCAGTATTTT; cdr3_aa: CASSPRTSGIRDTQYF
j_call: TRBJ2-7; cdr3_length: 13; clone_size: NA; d_call: NA; v_call: TRBV7-9; cdr3_nt: TGTGCCAGCAGCTTATACTACTCCTACGAGCAGTACTTC; cdr3_aa: CASSLYYSYEQYF
j_call: TRBJ1-2; cdr3_length: 14; clone_size: few; d_call: NA; v_call: TRBV4-3; cdr3_nt: TGCGCCAGCAGCCAAGATTCTTGGGGGCCAGGCTACACCTTC; cdr3_aa: CASSQDSWGPGYTF
j_call: TRBJ2-7; cdr3_length: 12; clone_size: many; d_call: NA; v_call: TRBV11-3; cdr3_nt: TGTGCCAGCAGCTTAGACCAACACGAGCAGTACTTC; cdr3_aa: CASSLDQHEQYF
j_call: TRBJ1-4; cdr3_length: 15; clone_size: NA; d_call: TRBD1; v_call: TRBV2; cdr3_nt: TGTGCCAGCGGGGGACAGGGGCGAGAGTATGAAAAACTGTTTTTT; cdr3_aa: CASGGQGREYEKLFF
j_call: TRBJ1-1; cdr3_length: 14; clone_size: once; d_call: TRBD1; v_call: TRBV25-1; cdr3_nt: TGTGCCAGCAGTGGGACAGGGGGCGACACTGAAGCTTTCTTT; cdr3_aa: CASSGTGGDTEAFF
j_call: TRBJ2-6; cdr3_length: 15; clone_size: NA; d_call: NA; v_call: TRBV28; cdr3_nt: TGTGCCAGCAGTCCGGGCGAGTCTGGGGCCAACGTCCTGACTTTC; cdr3_aa: CASSPGESGANVLTF
j_call: TRBJ2-7; cdr3_length: 15; clone_size: few; d_call: TRBD2; v_call: TRBV20-1; cdr3_nt: TGCAGTGCCTGGGGAGGTTTTAGCGGGACCTACGAGCAGTACTTC; cdr3_aa: CSAWGGFSGTYEQYF
j_call: TRBJ2-1; cdr3_length: 13; clone_size: NA; d_call: NA; v_call: TRBV29-1; cdr3_nt: TGCAGCTCGGGGTGGGACACTTACAATGAGCAGTTCTTC; cdr3_aa: CSSGWDTYNEQFF
j_call: TRBJ1-6; cdr3_length: 13; clone_size: few; d_call: NA; v_call: TRBV20-1; cdr3_nt: TGCAGTGCTAGGGGAGACCGGAAGCGGCCCCTCCACTTT; cdr3_aa: CSARGDRKRPLHF
j_call: TRBJ2-1; cdr3_length: 16; clone_size: many; d_call: TRBD2; v_call: TRBV28; cdr3_nt: TGTGCCAGCAGTTTCCCCACTAGCGGGACCCACAATGAGCAGTTCTTC; cdr3_aa: CASSFPTSGTHNEQFF
j_call: TRBJ2-5; cdr3_length: 15; clone_size: few; d_call: TRBD1; v_call: TRBV29-1; cdr3_nt: TGCAGCGTATACCCCGGGACAGGGGGCGTGGGGACCCAGTACTTC; cdr3_aa: CSVYPGTGGVGTQYF
j_call: TRBJ1-6; cdr3_length: 10; clone_size: NA; d_call: NA; v_call: TRBV20-1; cdr3_nt: TGCAGTGCGAGGGGTCTTTCCCTCCACTTT; cdr3_aa: CSARGLSLHF
j_call: TRBJ2-5; cdr3_length: 15; clone_size: NA; d_call: TRBD1; v_call: TRBV4-1; cdr3_nt: TGCGCCAGCAGCCAAGATGGGGACAGAGGAGAGACCCAGTACTTC; cdr3_aa: CASSQDGDRGETQYF
j_call: TRBJ2-1; cdr3_length: 15; clone_size: NA; d_call: NA; v_call: TRBV7-7; cdr3_nt: TGTGCTAGCAGCTTAAGTCCTCCCCCGGGGGATGAGCAGTTCTTC; cdr3_aa: CASSLSPPPGDEQFF
j_call: TRBJ2-2; cdr3_length: 16; clone_size: NA; d_call: TRBD1; v_call: TRBV7-2; cdr3_nt: TGTGCCAGCAGCTTAGTGGGACAGGGTTTGGCCGGGGAGCTGTTTTTT; cdr3_aa: CASSLVGQGLAGELFF
j_call: TRBJ2-5; cdr3_length: 16; clone_size: NA; d_call: TRBD2; v_call: TRBV7-2; cdr3_nt: TGTGCCAGCAGCTTAGGGGGCGGGAGGGCTTTCGAGACCCAGTACTTC; cdr3_aa: CASSLGGGRAFETQYF
j_call: TRBJ1-1; cdr3_length: 14; clone_size: NA; d_call: NA; v_call: TRBV27; cdr3_nt: TGTGCCAGCAAATGGGGGGGAAACCTCACTGAAGCTTTCTTT; cdr3_aa: CASKWGGNLTEAFF
j_call: TRBJ2-2; cdr3_length: 18; clone_size: NA; d_call: TRBD2; v_call: TRBV14; cdr3_nt: TGTGCCAGCAGCCAAGACAAAGGACTAGCGGGGAACACCGGGGAGCTGTTTTTT; cdr3_aa: CASSQDKGLAGNTGELFF
j_call: TRBJ2-5; cdr3_length: 13; clone_size: NA; d_call: TRBD2; v_call: TRBV20-1; cdr3_nt: TGCAGTGCCCTAGCGGGGAGGCAAGAGACCCAGTACTTC; cdr3_aa: CSALAGRQETQYF
j_call: TRBJ1-1; cdr3_length: 13; clone_size: few; d_call: NA; v_call: TRBV29-1; cdr3_nt: TGCAGCGTCCATGACAGCGTGAACACTGAAGCTTTCTTT; cdr3_aa: CSVHDSVNTEAFF
j_call: TRBJ1-3; cdr3_length: 14; clone_size: few; d_call: NA; v_call: TRBV20-1; cdr3_nt: TGCAGTGCTAGACCAGGGAGCCCTGGAAACACCATATATTTT; cdr3_aa: CSARPGSPGNTIYF
j_call: TRBJ1-5; cdr3_length: 13; clone_size: many; d_call: NA; v_call: TRBV25-1; cdr3_nt: TGTGCCAGCAGTGTTGGGGGGAATCAGCCCCAGCATTTT; cdr3_aa: CASSVGGNQPQHF
j_call: TRBJ2-1; cdr3_length: 16; clone_size: few; d_call: TRBD2; v_call: TRBV28; cdr3_nt: TGTGCCAGCAGCCCCGTGCTAGCGGGCTCCTACAATGAGCAGTTCTTC; cdr3_aa: CASSPVLAGSYNEQFF
j_call: TRBJ2-4; cdr3_length: 15; clone_size: NA; d_call: TRBD1; v_call: TRBV29-1; cdr3_nt: TGCAGCGTCGACTGGACAGGGGACAACAAAAACATTCAGTACTTC; cdr3_aa: CSVDWTGDNKNIQYF
j_call: TRBJ1-6; cdr3_length: 13; clone_size: NA; d_call: NA; v_call: TRBV20-1; cdr3_nt: TGCAGTGCCCACACTCCTGGGAATTCACCCCTCCACTTT; cdr3_aa: CSAHTPGNSPLHF
j_call: TRBJ2-1; cdr3_length: 15; clone_size: few; d_call: NA; v_call: TRBV16; cdr3_nt: TGTGCCAGCATCCCTTTCGATACAGGATACAATGAGCAGTTCTTC; cdr3_aa: CASIPFDTGYNEQFF